These 2 T cell receptor beta chains share one sample of origin, sequenced in a study of radiotherapy plus CTLA-4 blockade in lung cancer. Libraries were prepared by immunoSEQ multiplex PCR; TCRdb keeps only in-frame clonotypes and omits some of them. This table holds over 60,000 clones, about nine tenths found once. The material sequenced was peripheral blood, taken from a patient treated with radiotherapy plus ipilimumab. The receptor set was obtained from a human donor with non-small cell lung cancer that progressed on radiotherapy plus ipilimumab.

The chain combines TRBV11-2 with TRBJ2-7; TRBD2 is a possible D gene (6 bases). CDR1 is SGHAT and CDR2 is FQNNGV in the germline V gene. V was trimmed by 2 bases and J by 5 bases, leaving 16 bases between them. CDR3 size: 15 residues. In DNA form, the CDR3 reads TGTGCCAGCAGCTTATCCCCGGGAGCAATGAACGAGCAGTACTTC. Its translation is CASSLSPGAMNEQYF.

J is TRBJ1-5 and V is TRBV20-1; a weak D match, TRBD1 (6 bases). This CDR3 has 11 amino acids. Trimming cost V 5 bases and J 7 bases, with 9 bases left between them. Germline V gene sequence: CDR1 DFQATT, CDR2 SNEGSKA (reference sequence). The CDR3 DNA reads as TGCAGTGCTCGTCAGGGGCAGCCCCAGCATTTT. Amino acid sequence: CSARQGQPQHF.